The clone carrying this TCR beta chain was recorded at least ten times. This record belongs to a study of T-cell reconstitution after alpha-beta-depleted transplantation in children. Preparation of the TCRbeta library involved a method that used unique molecular identifiers. Each CDR3 protein gets one entry after TCRdb re-called the PCR reads with MiXCR. The table records some 600,000 distinct CDR3 sequences, 16% of them present only once. The clonotype originates from a human donor who donated a stem cell graft to a child with acute myeloid leukemia. The starting material was PBMCs from the stem cell graft donor, obtained from the stem cell graft.

CDR3 nucleotides: TGTGCCAGCGGTGTGGGGCGGGAGCAGTTCTTC. Protein product: CASGVGREQFF. The V and J genes are TRBV12-3 or TRBV12-4 and TRBJ2-1; tentatively, D is TRBD1 (5 bases). The CDR3 contains 11 residues. Trimming removed 8 bases at V and 10 bases at J, with 12 bases between.